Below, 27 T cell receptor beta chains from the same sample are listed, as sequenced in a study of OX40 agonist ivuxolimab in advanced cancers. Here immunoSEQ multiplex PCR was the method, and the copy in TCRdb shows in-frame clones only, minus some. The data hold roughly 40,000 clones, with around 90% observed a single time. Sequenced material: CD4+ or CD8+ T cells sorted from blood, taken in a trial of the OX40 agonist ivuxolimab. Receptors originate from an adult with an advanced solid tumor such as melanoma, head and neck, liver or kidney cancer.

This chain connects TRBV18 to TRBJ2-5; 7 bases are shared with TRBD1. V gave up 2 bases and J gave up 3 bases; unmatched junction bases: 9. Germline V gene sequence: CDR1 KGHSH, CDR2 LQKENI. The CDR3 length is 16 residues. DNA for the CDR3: TGTGCCAGCTCACCAACCGGTCGAGGGGGCGAAGAGACCCAGTACTTC. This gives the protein CASSPTGRGGEETQYF. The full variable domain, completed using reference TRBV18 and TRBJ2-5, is NAGVMQNPRHLVRRRGQEARLRCSPMKGHSHVYWYRQLPEEGLKFMVYLQKENIIDESGMPKERFSAEFPKEGPSILRIQQVVRGDSAAYFCASSPTGRGGEETQYFGPGTRLLVL.

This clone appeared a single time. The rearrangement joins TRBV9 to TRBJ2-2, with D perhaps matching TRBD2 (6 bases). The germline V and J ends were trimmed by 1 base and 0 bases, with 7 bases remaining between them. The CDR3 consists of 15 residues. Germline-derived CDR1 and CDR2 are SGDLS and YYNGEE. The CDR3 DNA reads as TGTGCCAGCAGCGTAACGGGAGCGAACACCGGGGAGCTGTTTTTT. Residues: CASSVTGANTGELFF.

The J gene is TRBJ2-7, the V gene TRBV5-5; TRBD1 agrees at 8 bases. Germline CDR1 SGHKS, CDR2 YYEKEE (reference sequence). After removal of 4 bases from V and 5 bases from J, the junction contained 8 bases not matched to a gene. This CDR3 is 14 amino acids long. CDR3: CASSGDRRYHEQYF. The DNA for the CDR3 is TGTGCCAGCAGCGGGGACAGGAGATATCACGAGCAGTACTTC.

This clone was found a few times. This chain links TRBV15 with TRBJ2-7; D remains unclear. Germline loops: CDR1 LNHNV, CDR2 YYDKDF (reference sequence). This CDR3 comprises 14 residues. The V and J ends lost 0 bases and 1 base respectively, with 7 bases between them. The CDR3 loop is CATSRDRESYEQYF. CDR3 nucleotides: TGTGCCACCAGCAGAGATAGGGAATCCTACGAGCAGTACTTC.

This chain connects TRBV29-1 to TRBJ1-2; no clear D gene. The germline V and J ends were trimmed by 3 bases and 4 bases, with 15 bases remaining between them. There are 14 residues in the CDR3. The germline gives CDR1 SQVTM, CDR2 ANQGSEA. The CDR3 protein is CSVEDSRTIYGYTF. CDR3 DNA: TGCAGCGTTGAGGACTCACGGACGATCTATGGCTACACCTTC. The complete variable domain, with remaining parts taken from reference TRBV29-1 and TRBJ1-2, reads SAVISQKPSRDICQRGTSLTIQCQVDSQVTMMFWYRQQPGQSLTLIATANQGSEATYESGFVIDKFPISRPNLTFSTLTVSNMSPEDSSIYLCSVEDSRTIYGYTFGSGTRLTVV.

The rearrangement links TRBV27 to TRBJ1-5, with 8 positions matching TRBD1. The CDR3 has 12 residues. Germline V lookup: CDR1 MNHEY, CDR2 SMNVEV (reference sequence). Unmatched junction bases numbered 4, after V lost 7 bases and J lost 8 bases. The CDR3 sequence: CASKQGGKPQHF. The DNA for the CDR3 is TGTGCCAGCAAACAGGGGGGCAAGCCCCAGCATTTT.

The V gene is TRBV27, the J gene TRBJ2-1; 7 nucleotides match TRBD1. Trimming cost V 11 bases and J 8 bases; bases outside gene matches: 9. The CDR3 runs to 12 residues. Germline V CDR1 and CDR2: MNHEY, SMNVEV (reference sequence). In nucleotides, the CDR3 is TGTGCCGTCCGGCAGGGGGTCGATGAGCAGTTCTTC. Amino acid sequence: CAVRQGVDEQFF.

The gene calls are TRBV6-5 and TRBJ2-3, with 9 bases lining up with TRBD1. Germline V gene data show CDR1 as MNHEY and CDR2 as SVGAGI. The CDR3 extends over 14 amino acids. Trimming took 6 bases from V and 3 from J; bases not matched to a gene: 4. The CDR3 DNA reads TGTGCCAGCAGCCGGGACAGGGTGACAGATACGCAGTATTTT. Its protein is CASSRDRVTDTQYF.

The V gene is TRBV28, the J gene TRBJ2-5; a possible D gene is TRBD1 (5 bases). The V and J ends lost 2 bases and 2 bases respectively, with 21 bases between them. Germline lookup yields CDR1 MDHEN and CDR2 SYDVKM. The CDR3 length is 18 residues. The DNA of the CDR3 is TGTGCCAGCAGTTTACTCCAGGGCCCAACATTCATTCAAGAGACCCAGTACTTC. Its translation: CASSLLQGPTFIQETQYF.

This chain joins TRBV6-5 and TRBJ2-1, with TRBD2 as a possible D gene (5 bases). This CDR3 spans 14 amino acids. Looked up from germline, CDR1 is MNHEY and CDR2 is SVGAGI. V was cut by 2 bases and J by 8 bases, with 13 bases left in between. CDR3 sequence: CASSYLSGRDEQFF. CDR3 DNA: TGTGCCAGCAGTTACCTAAGCGGCCGGGATGAGCAGTTCTTC.

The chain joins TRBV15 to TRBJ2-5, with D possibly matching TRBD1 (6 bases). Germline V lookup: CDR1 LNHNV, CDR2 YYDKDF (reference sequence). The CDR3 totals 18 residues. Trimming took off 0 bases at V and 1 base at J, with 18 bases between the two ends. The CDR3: CATSREGTPLSVQETQYF. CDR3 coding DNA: TGTGCCACCAGCAGAGAGGGGACACCCCTAAGTGTCCAAGAGACCCAGTACTTC.

CDR3 DNA: TGTGCCAGCAGTTCCTCCCCGGGACTAGCGGGATTCTACGAGCAGTACTTC. The encoded protein is CASSSSPGLAGFYEQYF. This chain links TRBV28 with TRBJ2-7, with 13 nucleotides matching TRBD2. Looked up from germline, CDR1 is MDHEN and CDR2 is SYDVKM. The CDR3 is made up of 17 amino acids. V gave up 4 bases and J gave up 3 bases; unmatched junction bases: 9.

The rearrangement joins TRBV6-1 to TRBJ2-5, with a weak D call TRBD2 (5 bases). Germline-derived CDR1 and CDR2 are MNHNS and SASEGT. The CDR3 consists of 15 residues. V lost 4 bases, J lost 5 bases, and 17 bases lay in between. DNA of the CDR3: TGTGCCAGCAGTGGTTTCGGGAATTCGTACGAGACCCAGTACTTC. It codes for CASSGFGNSYETQYF.

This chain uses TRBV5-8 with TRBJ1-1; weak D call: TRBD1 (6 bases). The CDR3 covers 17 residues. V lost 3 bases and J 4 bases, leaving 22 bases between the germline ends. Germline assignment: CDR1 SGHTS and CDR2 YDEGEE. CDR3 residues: CASSSQSSTDRSTEAFF. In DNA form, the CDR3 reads TGTGCCAGCAGCTCACAATCGAGTACTGACAGGTCCACTGAAGCTTTCTTT.

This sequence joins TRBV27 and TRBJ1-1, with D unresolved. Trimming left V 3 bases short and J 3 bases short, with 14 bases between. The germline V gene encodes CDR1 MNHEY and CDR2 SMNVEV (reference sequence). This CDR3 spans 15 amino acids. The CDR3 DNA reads TGTGCCAGCAGTTTGCGGGTTGACCTGGACACTGAAGCTTTCTTT. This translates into CASSLRVDLDTEAFF.

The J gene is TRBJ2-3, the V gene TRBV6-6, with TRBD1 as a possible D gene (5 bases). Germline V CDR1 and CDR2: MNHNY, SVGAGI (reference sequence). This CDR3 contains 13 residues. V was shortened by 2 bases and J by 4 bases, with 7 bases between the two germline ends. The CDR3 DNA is TGTGCCAGCAGTTACGTCAGGGCAGATACGCAGTATTTT. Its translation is CASSYVRADTQYF.

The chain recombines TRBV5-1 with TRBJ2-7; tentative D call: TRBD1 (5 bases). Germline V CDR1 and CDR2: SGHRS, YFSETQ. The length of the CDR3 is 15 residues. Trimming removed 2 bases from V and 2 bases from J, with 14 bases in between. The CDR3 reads CASSFTGSVAYEQYF. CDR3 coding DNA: TGCGCCAGCAGCTTTACAGGCAGCGTCGCCTACGAGCAGTACTTC.

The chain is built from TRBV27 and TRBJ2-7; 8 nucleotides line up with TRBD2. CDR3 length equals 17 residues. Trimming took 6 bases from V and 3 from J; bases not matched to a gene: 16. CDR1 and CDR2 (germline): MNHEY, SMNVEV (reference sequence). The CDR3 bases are TGTGCCAGCAGCCCCTTTACCCCCTCCGGGAGGGACTACGAGCAGTACTTC. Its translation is CASSPFTPSGRDYEQYF.

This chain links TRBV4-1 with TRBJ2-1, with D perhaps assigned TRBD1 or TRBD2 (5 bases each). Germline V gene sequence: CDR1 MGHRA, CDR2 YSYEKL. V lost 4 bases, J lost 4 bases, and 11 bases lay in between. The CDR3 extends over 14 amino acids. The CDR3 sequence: CASSPGTTYNEQFF. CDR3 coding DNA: TGCGCCAGCAGCCCCGGGACCACATACAATGAGCAGTTCTTC.

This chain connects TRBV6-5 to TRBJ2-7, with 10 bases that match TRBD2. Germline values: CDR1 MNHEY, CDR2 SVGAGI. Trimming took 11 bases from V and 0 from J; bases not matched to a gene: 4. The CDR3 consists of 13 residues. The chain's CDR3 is CALGTSVSYEQYF. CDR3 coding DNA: TGTGCCCTGGGGACTAGCGTCTCCTACGAGCAGTACTTC.

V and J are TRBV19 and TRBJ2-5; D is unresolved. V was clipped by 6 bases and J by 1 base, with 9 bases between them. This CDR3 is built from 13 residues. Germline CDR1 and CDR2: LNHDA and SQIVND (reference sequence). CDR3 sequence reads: CASSVVSQETQYF. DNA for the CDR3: TGTGCCAGTAGCGTTGTCTCCCAAGAGACCCAGTACTTC.

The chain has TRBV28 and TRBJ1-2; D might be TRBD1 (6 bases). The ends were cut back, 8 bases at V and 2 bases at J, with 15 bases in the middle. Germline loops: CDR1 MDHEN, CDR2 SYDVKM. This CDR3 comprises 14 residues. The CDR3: CASGPGAENYGYTF. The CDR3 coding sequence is TGTGCCAGCGGCCCAGGGGCTGAGAACTATGGCTACACCTTC.

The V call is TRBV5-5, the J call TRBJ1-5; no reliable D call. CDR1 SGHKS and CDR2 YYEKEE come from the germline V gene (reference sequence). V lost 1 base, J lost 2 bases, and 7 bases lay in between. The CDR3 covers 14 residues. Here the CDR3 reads CASSLSFGNQPQHF. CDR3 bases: TGTGCCAGCAGCTTGAGCTTTGGCAATCAGCCCCAGCATTTT.

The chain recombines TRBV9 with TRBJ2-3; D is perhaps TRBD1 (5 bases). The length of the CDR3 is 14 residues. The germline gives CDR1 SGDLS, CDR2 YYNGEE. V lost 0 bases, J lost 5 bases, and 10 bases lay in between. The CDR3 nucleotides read TGTGCCAGCAGCGTAGATGATGGACAAGATACGCAGTATTTT. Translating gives CASSVDDGQDTQYF.

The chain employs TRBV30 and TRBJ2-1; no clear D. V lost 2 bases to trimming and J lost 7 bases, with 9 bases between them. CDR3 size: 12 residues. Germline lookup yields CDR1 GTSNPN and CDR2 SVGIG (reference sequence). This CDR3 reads CAWSLGVNEQFF. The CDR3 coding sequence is TGTGCCTGGAGTCTCGGTGTTAATGAGCAGTTCTTC.

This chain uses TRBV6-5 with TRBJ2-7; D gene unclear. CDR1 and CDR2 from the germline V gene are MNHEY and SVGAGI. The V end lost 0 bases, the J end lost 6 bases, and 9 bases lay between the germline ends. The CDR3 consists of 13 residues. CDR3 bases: TGTGCCAGCAGTTACTCTCCACGGACCGAGCAGTACTTC. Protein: CASSYSPRTEQYF.

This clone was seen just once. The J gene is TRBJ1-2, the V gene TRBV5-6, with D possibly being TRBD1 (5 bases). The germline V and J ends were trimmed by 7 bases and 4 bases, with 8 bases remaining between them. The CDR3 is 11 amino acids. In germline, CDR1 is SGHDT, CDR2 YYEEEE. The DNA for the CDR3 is TGTGCCAGCCGGGGGGGCTATGGCTACACCTTC. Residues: CASRGGYGYTF.